This TCR beta chain was documented in a study of T-cell reconstitution after alpha-beta-depleted transplantation in children. Germline V gives CDR1 WSHSY, CDR2 SAAADI. The CDR3 loop spans 13 amino acids. Regarding the study as a whole: Expanded graft clones numbering several hundred reportedly gave rise to alpha-beta T cells about two months after transplant. The main origin of T-cell counts and diversity one year after transplant was newly produced T cells.

In the case of this clonotype: Its antigen is not known. The junction and the germline gene differ at one end; a read error may be behind it.

The TCRbeta library incorporated unique molecular identifiers. Using its own MiXCR run on the PCR reads, TCRdb lists one record per CDR3 protein. The table has about 1,000,000 distinct CDR3 sequences, about 30% seen once. The source of this sequence is a boy younger than two who had a stem cell transplant for SCID, so the T cells may come from the graft donor. V usage is TRBV10-2 and J usage is TRBJ2-1, with D hard to call. The material was PBMCs, mostly from graft donor cells, obtained 360 days after TCRalphabeta/CD19-depleted stem cell transplant. The CDR3 region is CGSSLGPYNEQFF. DNA of the CDR3: TGCGGCAGCTCCCTCGGCCCCTACAATGAGCAGTTCTTC.